This T cell receptor beta chain was sequenced during a study of T cell repertoires in cytomegalovirus infection. The CDR3 is made up of 16 amino acids. Trimming took 6 bases from V and 5 from J; bases not matched to a gene: 15. From germline, CDR1 is MDHEN and CDR2 SYDVKM. TCRdb analysed the reads with MiXCR anew, one entry per CDR3 protein. Of fewer than 250,000 distinct CDR3 sequences in the sample, 9% to 15% were seen once. This clonotype was seen only a few times. This TCR was recovered from a human donor in good health (CMV status not recorded). Some clones in this sample may be carry-over from other donors' samples. V usage is TRBV28 and J usage is TRBJ2-5; TRBD2 aligns across 7 bases. Source material: PBMCs. The CDR3 sequence: CASSSFGLGHRETQYF. The CDR3 nucleotides are TGTGCCAGCAGCTCTTTCGGACTAGGACATCGGGAGACCCAGTACTTC.